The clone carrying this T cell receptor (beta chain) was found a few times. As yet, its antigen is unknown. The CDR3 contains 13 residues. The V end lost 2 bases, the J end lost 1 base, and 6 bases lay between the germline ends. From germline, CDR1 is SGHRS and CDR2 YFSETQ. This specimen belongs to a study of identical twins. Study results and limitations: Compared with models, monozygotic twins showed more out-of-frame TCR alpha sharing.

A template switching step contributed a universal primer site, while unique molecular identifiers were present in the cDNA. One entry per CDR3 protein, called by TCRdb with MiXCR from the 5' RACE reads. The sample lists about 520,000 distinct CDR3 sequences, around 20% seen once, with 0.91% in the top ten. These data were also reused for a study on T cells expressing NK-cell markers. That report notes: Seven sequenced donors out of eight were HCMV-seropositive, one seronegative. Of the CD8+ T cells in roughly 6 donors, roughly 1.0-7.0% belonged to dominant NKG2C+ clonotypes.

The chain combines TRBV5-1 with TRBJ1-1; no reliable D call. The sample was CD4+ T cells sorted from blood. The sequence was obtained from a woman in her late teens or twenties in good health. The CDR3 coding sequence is TGCGCCAGCAGCTTTGGGGAGAACACTGAAGCTTTCTTT. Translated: CASSFGENTEAFF.